This TCR beta chain was recovered during a study of blood T cells in healthy people across ages. Comments on this clonotype: The antigen is undetermined.

Whenever a sample was processed, at least 7 million PBMCs were isolated. For the second PCR, which ran for 7 to 11 cycles, a sample-barcoded 5' primer and a J-beta primer mix were used. TCRdb itself ran the 5' RACE reads through MiXCR, one entry per CDR3 protein. The top ten hold 22% of the sample, which has about 720,000 distinct CDR3 sequences, approximately 22% seen once. Study-wide points: Strong correlation was found linking TCR beta diversity to naive T cell percentage. Older age went with lower TCR beta diversity per million T cells, in a roughly linear way. Diversity was higher, and naive CD4+ cells more numerous, in long-lived donors than in aged donors.

The sample comprised blood. The receptor comes from a man aged 70-80 years in good health.

The CDR3 here is CASSLGGTSSYEQYF. CDR3 nucleotide sequence: TGTGCCAGCAGCTTGGGGGGAACCTCCTCCTACGAGCAGTACTTC. The gene calls are TRBV5-6 and TRBJ2-7; D is uncertain. Trimming removed 0 bases from V and 0 bases from J, with 10 bases in between. This CDR3 is 15 amino acids long. CDR1 and CDR2 (germline): SGHDT, YYEEEE.